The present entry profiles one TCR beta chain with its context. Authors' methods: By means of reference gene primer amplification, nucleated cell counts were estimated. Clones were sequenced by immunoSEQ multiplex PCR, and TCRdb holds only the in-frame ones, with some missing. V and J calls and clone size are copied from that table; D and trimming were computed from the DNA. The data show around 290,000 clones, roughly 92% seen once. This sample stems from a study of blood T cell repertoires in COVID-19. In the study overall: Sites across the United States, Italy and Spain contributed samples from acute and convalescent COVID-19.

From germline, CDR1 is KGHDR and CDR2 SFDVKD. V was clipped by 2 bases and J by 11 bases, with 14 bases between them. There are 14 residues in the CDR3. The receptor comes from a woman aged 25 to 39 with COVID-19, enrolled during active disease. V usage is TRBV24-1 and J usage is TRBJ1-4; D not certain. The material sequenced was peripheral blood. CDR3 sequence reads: CATSDSRGDGKLFF. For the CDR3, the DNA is TGTGCCACCAGTGATTCTCGCGGGGATGGGAAACTGTTTTTT.